This T cell receptor (beta chain) derives from a study of T cell repertoires in cytomegalovirus infection. Study findings and constraints: CMV-specific TCR beta clonotypes restricted by HLA-C were the ones dominating the ex vivo response.

V lost 1 base and J lost 1; bases outside the gene matches: 6. There are 17 residues in the CDR3. Germline V gene data show CDR1 as SGHTA and CDR2 as FQGNSA. TCRdb re-analysed the reads in MiXCR, keeping a single row per CDR3 protein. The data show approximately 270,000 distinct CDR3 sequences, with 22% seen just once and around 20% held by the top ten. Only a few counts were recorded for this clonotype. As yet, its antigen is unknown. The rearrangement joins TRBV7-2 to TRBJ2-7, with TRBD2 matching over 11 bases. This TCR was recovered from a human donor in good health (CMV status not recorded). Some clones in this sample may be carry-over from other donors' samples. This specimen was cultured PBMCs, taken from culture after CMV antigen stimulation. The CDR3 bases are TGTGCCAGCAGCTTAGATACTGGGACTAGCGGTTCCTACGAGCAGTACTTC. This sequence encodes CASSLDTGTSGSYEQYF.